This T cell receptor beta chain was recovered during a study of graft-versus-host responses after intestinal transplantation. Whole-study context: Transplant types were multivisceral, liver-intestinal, or isolated intestinal. The whole recipient group had anti-thymocyte globulin induction followed by tacrolimus and steroids for around 3 years. Notes on the study in general: The study found high graft-versus-host to host-versus-graft clonal ratios in allografts of patients with graft-donor T cell macrochimerism. Early after transplant, HvG clones declined as circulating GvH clones peaked.

The CDR3 loop spans 18 amino acids. Details on this clone: Its specificity is unknown.

The protocol was immunoSEQ multiplex PCR, while the TCRdb copy is restricted to in-frame clones and leaves out a portion. The data hold under 100,000 clones, with around 84% observed a single time. This rearrangement joins TRBV21-1 to TRBJ2-7; TRBD2 is the table's D call, not checked against the DNA. TRBV21-1 is assigned pseudogene status. Here the sequenced sample was unstimulated CD4+ T cells sorted from spleen or lymph node cells, taken before intestinal transplant. The sequence derives from a human donor who received an intestinal transplant. The CDR3 is CASSKAESGRSSRDEQYF. The CDR3 DNA sequence: TGTGCCAGCAGCAAAGCCGAAAGCGGACGTAGCTCTCGGGACGAGCAGTACTTC.